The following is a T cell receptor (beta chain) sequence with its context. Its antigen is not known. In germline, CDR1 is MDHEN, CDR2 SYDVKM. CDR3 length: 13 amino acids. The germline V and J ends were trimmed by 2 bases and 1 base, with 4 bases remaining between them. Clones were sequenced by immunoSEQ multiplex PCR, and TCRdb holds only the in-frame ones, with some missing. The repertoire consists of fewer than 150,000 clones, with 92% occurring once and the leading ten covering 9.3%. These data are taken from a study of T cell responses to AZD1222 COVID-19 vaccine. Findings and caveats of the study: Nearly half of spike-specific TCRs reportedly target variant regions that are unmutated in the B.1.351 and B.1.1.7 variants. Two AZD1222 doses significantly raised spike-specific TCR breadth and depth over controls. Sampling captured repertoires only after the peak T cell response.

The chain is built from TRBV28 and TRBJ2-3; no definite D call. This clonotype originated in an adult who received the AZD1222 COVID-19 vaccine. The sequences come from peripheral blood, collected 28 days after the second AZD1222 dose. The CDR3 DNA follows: TGTGCCAGCAGTTTAGGGGGCACAGATACGCAGTATTTT. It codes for CASSLGGTDTQYF.